This TCR beta chain emerged from a study of T cell repertoires in cytomegalovirus infection. Background on the study: CMV infection together with matching HLA type was indicated by public TCR beta signatures.

Whole-study results and caveats: HLA-C-restricted TCR beta clonotypes specific for CMV led the ex vivo response. Summed public TCR beta family frequency identified CMV carriers bearing the relevant HLA.

TCRdb ran MiXCR on the reads and lists one entry per CDR3 protein. This table has around 440,000 distinct CDR3 sequences, around 10% appearing once. This clonotype has just a few counts. The antigen remains undetermined. Trimming shortened V by 6 bases and J by 2 bases, and 11 bases separated the two germline ends. Germline CDR1 LNHDA, CDR2 SQIVND (reference sequence). The length of the CDR3 is 13 residues. The TCR originated in a human donor in good health (CMV status not recorded). Some clones in this sample may be carry-over from other donors' samples. The rearrangement uses TRBV19 and TRBJ2-7, with a possible D match to TRBD1 (6 bases). Sequencing was done on a sample of PBMCs. CDR3 sequence: CASRITGPYEQYF. The CDR3 nucleotides read TGTGCCAGTAGGATAACAGGGCCCTACGAGCAGTACTTC.